This entry describes one T cell receptor (beta chain). Its antigen is undetermined. These data belong to a study of monozygotic twins with inflammatory bowel disease. Overall study findings and caveats: No one strong IBD-associated signal or clonotype was supported.

TCRdb reprocessed the 5' RACE reads and keeps a single row for each CDR3 protein, giving no DNA. This sample's clone table lists over 350,000 distinct CDR3 sequences. The germline CDR1 and CDR2 sequences are LNHDA and SQIVND (reference sequence). The CDR3 extends over 12 amino acids. The TCR comes from a human donor with ulcerative colitis or Crohn's disease, or a healthy co-twin of an affected twin (not recorded which). The chain couples TRBV19 to TRBJ1-1. Sequencing used blood. The CDR3: CASTVGDTEAFF. The whole variable domain, remainder taken from reference TRBV19 and TRBJ1-1, is DGGITQSPKYLFRKEGQNVTLSCEQNLNHDAMYWYRQDPGQGLRLIYYSQIVNDFQKGDIAEGYSVSREKKESFPLTVTSAQKNPTAFYLCASTVGDTEAFFGQGTRLTVV.